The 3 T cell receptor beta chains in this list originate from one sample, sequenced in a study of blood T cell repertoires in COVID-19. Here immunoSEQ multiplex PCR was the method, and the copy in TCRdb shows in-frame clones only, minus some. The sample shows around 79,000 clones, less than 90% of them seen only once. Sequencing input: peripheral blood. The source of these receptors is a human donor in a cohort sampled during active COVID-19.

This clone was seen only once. The CDR3 DNA reads as TGTGCCAGCAGCTTCGAGCGGGCGGCCTACGAGCAGTACTTC. Amino acids: CASSFERAAYEQYF. The chain employs TRBV7-2 and TRBJ2-7; D is perhaps TRBD2 (6 bases). CDR1 and CDR2 from the germline V gene are SGHTA and FQGNSA. The V end lost 3 bases, the J end lost 2 bases, and 11 bases lay between the germline ends. This CDR3 region has 14 residues.

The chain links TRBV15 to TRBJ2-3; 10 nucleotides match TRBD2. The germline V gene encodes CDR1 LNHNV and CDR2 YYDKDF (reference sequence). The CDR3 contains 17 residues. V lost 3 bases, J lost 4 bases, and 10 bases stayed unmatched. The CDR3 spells CATSRGASGSLADTQYF. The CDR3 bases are TGTGCCACCAGCAGGGGGGCTAGCGGGAGTCTGGCAGATACGCAGTATTTT.

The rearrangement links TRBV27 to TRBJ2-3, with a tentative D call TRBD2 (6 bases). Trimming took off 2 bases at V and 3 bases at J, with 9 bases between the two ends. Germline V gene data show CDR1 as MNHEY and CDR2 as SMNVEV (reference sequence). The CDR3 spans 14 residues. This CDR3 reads CASSLGRETDTQYF. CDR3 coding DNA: TGTGCCAGCAGTTTAGGACGGGAGACAGATACGCAGTATTTT.